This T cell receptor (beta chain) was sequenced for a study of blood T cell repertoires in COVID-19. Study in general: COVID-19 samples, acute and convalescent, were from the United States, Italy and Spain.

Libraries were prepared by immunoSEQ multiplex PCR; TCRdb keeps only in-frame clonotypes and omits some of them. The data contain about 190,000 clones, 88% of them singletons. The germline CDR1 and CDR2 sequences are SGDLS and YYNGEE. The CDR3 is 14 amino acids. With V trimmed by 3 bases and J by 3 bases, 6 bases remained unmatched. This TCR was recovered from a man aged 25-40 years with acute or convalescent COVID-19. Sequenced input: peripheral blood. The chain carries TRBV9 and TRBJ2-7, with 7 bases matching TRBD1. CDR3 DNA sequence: TGTGCCAGCAGCGGGACAGGCCAGTACTACGAGCAGTACTTC. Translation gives CASSGTGQYYEQYF.